The 10 T cell receptor beta chains listed next were all sequenced from one sample in a study of response to subunit inactivated influenza vaccine. TCRdb redid the calling of the RT-PCR reads with MiXCR, one entry per CDR3 protein. The sample lists approximately 500,000 distinct CDR3 sequences, 10% to 15% occurring once. The source was PBMCs from blood, collected 35 to 45 days after vaccination. The receptors here all came from a man aged 50 or older who received an inactivated influenza vaccine.

V usage is TRBV20-1 and J usage is TRBJ2-7; 7 bases align to TRBD2. The CDR3 has 14 amino acids. CDR1 is DFQATT, CDR2 SNEGSKA, per germline (reference sequence). V gave up 6 bases and J gave up 3 bases; unmatched junction bases: 11. CDR3: CSAGGSSGVYEQYF. For the CDR3, the DNA is TGCAGTGCGGGGGGTTCTAGCGGAGTCTACGAGCAGTACTTC.

This clonotype has just a few counts. The chain joins TRBV7-8 to TRBJ2-7; D possibly corresponds to TRBD2 (5 bases). V was trimmed by 2 bases and J by 3 bases, leaving 11 bases between them. Germline V lookup: CDR1 SGHVS, CDR2 FQNEAQ. The CDR3 consists of 14 residues. The CDR3 loop is CASSLNKGGYEQYF. The CDR3 DNA sequence: TGTGCCAGCAGCTTAAACAAAGGAGGCTACGAGCAGTACTTC.

This clonotype was observed a few times. No conserved phenylalanine or tryptophan ends this CDR3, so it is likely a read error. Because the CDR3's place on the DNA is in doubt, the DNA is left out and the CDR3 is given as listed by TCRdb. This rearrangement joins TRBV28 to TRBJ2-1; the DNA was not used to check the table's D call, TRBD1. Germline CDR1 is MDHEN and CDR2 is SYDVKM. The CDR3 length equals 12 residues, ends included. CDR3 region: CASSSGVPTQTL.

This clonotype was seen a few times. The chain is built from TRBV28 and TRBJ2-7; TRBD2 might be the D (6 bases). Germline V gene lookup returns CDR1 MDHEN and CDR2 SYDVKM. V lost 5 bases and J lost 6, with 20 bases in between. The CDR3 extends over 15 amino acids. The CDR3 nucleotides read TGTGCCAGCAGTCCATCGGCCGGGAGCACTGGCGAGCAGTACTTC. Protein: CASSPSAGSTGEQYF.

J is TRBJ1-5 and V is TRBV19; D is possibly TRBD1 (5 bases). Deletions cut 1 base from V and 1 base from J, with 11 bases between. This CDR3 has 16 residues. The V gene's germline CDR1 is LNHDA and CDR2 SQIVND (reference sequence). CDR3 sequence (DNA): TGTGCCAGTAGTATAGTGGGGGGTACGAGCAATCAGCCCCAGCATTTT. Amino acid sequence: CASSIVGGTSNQPQHF.

Ten or more counts support this clonotype. The CDR3 spells CSALGRHQETQYF. CDR3 DNA sequence: TGCAGTGCTTTGGGACGGCACCAAGAGACCCAGTACTTC. V and J are TRBV20-1 and TRBJ2-5, with D possibly being TRBD1 or TRBD2 (5 bases each). This CDR3 comprises 13 residues. Germline V gives CDR1 DFQATT, CDR2 SNEGSKA (reference sequence). The ends were cut back, 5 bases at V and 0 bases at J, with 10 bases in the middle.

This clonotype was found many times. This chain links TRBV6-2 or TRBV6-3 with TRBJ2-1; no definite D call. CDR3 length: 11 amino acids. Trimming took 4 bases from V and 5 from J, leaving 3 bases between them. Germline values: CDR1 MNHEY, CDR2 SVGEGT. The CDR3 coding sequence is TGTGCCAGCAGTTCACACAATGAGCAGTTCTTC. Protein: CASSSHNEQFF.

The chain employs TRBV29-1 and TRBJ2-7, with D perhaps matching TRBD1 (6 bases). This CDR3 has 12 residues. V lost 6 bases, J lost 5 bases, and 14 bases lay in between. CDR1 is SQVTM, CDR2 ANQGSEA, per germline. DNA of the CDR3: TGCAGCGTCGGACAGTTACCCCACGAGCAGTACTTC. Translation gives CSVGQLPHEQYF.

In this sample, this clonotype turned up a few times. This sequence joins TRBV7-9 and TRBJ2-3; no reliable D call. The CDR3 contains 11 residues. The ends were cut back, 11 bases at V and 5 bases at J, with 11 bases in the middle. Germline CDR1 and CDR2: SEHNR and FQNEAQ (reference sequence). DNA for the CDR3: TGTGCCGAAAAGAGAGTAGATACGCAGTATTTT. Translation gives CAEKRVDTQYF.

Only one count was recorded for this clonotype. A read error may account for a junction end that differs from germline. The chain combines TRBV20-1 with TRBJ1-1; unclear D gene. Germline V CDR1 and CDR2: DFQATT, SNEGSKA (reference sequence). This CDR3 is 14 amino acids long. DNA of the CDR3: TGCAGTGCTAGTTGGAAGGGAGTAGGCACTGAAGCTCTCTTT. Protein sequence: CSASWKGVGTEALF.